This T cell receptor (beta chain) was documented in a study of T cells in Graves' hyperthyroidism and ophthalmopathy. Study findings and constraints: Peripheral blood also featured most of the thyroid clonotypes expanded above 0.001.

The authors deemed Graves' hyperthyroidism stable absent ophthalmopathy progression within 18 months. Patients showing uncontrolled infection, other autoimmune disease, pregnancy or lactation were ineligible. Amplification yielded TCR beta CDR3 regions, with RNA transcripts as the source. RT-PCR in the first round (using the HTBI primer set) targeted the TCR CDR3. TCRdb redid the calling of the multiplex PCR reads with MiXCR, one entry per CDR3 protein. The sample lists 300,000 or so distinct CDR3 sequences; about 20% were seen once. This clonotype was detected many times. Its antigen is still unknown. Germline CDR1 is SGDLS and CDR2 is YYNGEE. V shed 3 bases and J shed 5 bases, with 6 bases lying between them. CDR3 length equals 13 residues.

The sample taken for sequencing was blood. This TCR derives from a woman in her fifties or sixties with Graves' hyperthyroidism. V and J are TRBV9 and TRBJ1-6; perhaps TRBD1 as D (5 bases). This CDR3 is CASSAGNNSPLHF. CDR3 DNA: TGTGCCAGCAGCGCAGGGAATAATTCACCCCTCCACTTT.